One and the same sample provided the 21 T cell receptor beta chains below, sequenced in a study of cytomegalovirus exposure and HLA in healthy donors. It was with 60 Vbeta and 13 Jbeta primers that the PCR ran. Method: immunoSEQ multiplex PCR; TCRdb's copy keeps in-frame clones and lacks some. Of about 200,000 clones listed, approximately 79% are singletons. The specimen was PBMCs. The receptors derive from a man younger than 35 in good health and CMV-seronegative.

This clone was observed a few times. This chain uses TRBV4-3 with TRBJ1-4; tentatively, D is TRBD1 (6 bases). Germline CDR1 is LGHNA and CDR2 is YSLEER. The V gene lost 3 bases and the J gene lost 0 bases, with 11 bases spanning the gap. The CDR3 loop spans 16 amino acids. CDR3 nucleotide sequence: TGCGCCAGCAGCCAGCGAGGGGACACAACTAATGAAAAACTGTTTTTT. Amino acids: CASSQRGDTTNEKLFF.

For the CDR3, the DNA is TGTGCCAGCAGCTTGGGGGGTCCCACTGAAGCTTTCTTT. This sequence encodes CASSLGGPTEAFF. V is TRBV11-1 and J is TRBJ1-1, with D possibly being TRBD1 (5 bases). The CDR3 is 13 residues long. V shed 3 bases and J shed 4 bases, with 9 bases lying between them. Germline V gives CDR1 SGHAT, CDR2 FQDESV (reference sequence).

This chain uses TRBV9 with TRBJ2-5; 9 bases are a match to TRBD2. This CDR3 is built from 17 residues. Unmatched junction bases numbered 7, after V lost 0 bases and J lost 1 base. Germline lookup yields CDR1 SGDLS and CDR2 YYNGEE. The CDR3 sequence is CASSVDPSGTTQETQYF. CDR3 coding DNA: TGTGCCAGCAGCGTAGATCCTAGCGGGACCACCCAAGAGACCCAGTACTTC.

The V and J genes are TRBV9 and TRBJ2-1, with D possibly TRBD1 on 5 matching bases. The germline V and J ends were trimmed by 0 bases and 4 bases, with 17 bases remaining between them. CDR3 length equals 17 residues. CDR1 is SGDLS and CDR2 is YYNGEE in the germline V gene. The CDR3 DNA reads TGTGCCAGCAGCGTAGACTCCCTAGTGGGGCGGTACAATGAGCAGTTCTTC. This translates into CASSVDSLVGRYNEQFF.

The CDR3 sequence: CASSESSNEQFF. CDR3 bases: TGTGCCAGCAGTGAATCTTCCAATGAGCAGTTCTTC. This chain links TRBV6-1 with TRBJ2-1; D gene ambiguous. From germline, CDR1 is MNHNS and CDR2 SASEGT. The V end lost 2 bases, the J end lost 6 bases, and 5 bases lay between the germline ends. CDR3 length: 12 amino acids.

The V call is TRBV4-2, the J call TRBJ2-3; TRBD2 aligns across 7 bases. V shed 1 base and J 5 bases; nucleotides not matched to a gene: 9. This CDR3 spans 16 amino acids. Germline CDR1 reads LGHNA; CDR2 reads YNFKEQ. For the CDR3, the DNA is TGTGCCAGCAGCCAAGGAGGGCTAGCGGTGAGAGATACGCAGTATTTT. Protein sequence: CASSQGGLAVRDTQYF.

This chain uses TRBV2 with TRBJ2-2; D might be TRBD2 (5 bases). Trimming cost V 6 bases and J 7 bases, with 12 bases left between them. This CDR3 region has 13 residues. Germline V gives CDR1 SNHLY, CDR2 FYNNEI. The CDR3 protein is CASSETRNGELFF. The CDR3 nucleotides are TGTGCCAGCAGCGAAACTAGGAACGGGGAGCTGTTTTTT.

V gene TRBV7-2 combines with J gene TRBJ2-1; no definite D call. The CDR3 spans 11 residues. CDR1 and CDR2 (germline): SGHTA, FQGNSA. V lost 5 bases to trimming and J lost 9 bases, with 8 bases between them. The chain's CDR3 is CASSDSPEQFF. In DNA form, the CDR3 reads TGTGCCAGCAGCGATAGTCCTGAGCAGTTCTTC.

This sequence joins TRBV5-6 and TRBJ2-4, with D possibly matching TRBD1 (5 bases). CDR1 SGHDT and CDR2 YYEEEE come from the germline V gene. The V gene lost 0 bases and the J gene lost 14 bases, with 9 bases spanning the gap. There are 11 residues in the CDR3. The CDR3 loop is CASSLATEEYF. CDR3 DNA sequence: TGTGCCAGCAGCTTGGCGACAGAGGAGTACTTC. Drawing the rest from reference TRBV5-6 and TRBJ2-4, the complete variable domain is DAGVTQSPTHLIKTRGQQVTLRCSPKSGHDTVSWYQQALGQGPQFIFQYYEEEERQRGNFPDRFSGHQFPNYSSELNVNALLLGDSALYLCASSLATEEYFGAGTRLSVL.

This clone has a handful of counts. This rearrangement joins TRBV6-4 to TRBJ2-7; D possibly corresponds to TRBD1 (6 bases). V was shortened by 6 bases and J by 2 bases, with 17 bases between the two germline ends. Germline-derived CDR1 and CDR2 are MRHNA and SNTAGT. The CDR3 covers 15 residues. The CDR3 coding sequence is TGTGCCAGCAGGTCCAGGGGACCAAATACCTACGAGCAGTACTTC. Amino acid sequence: CASRSRGPNTYEQYF.

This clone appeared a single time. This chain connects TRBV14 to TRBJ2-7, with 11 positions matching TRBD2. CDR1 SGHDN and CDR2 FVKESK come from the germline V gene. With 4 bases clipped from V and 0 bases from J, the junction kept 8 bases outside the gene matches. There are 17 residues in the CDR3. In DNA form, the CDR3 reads TGTGCCAGCAGCCCATCCCAAACTAGCGGGGGCTCCTACGAGCAGTACTTC. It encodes CASSPSQTSGGSYEQYF.

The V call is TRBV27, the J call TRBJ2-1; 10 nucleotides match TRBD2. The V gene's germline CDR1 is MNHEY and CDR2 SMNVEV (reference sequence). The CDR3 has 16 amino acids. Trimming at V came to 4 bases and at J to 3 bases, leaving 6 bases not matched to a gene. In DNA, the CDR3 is TGTGCCAGCAGTTCCCCCGGGACTAGCGACTACAATGAGCAGTTCTTC. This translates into CASSSPGTSDYNEQFF.

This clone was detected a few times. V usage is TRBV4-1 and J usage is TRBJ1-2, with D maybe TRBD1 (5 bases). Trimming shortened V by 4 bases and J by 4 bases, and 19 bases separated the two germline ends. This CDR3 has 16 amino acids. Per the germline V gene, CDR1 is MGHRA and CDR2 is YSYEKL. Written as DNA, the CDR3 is TGCGCCAGCAGCCTCGAGGTCGCCCCGGGGGGCTATGGCTACACCTTC. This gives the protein CASSLEVAPGGYGYTF.

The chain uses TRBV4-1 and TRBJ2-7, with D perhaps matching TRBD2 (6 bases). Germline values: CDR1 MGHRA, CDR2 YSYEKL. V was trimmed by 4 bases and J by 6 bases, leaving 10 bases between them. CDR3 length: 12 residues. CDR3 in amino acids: CASSPLGGEQYF. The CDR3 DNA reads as TGCGCCAGCAGCCCCCTCGGGGGCGAGCAGTACTTC.

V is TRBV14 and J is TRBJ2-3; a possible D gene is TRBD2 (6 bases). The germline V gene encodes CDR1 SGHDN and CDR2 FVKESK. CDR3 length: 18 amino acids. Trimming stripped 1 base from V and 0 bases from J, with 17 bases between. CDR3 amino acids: CASSQGVSGGTSTDTQYF. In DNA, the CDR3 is TGTGCCAGCAGCCAAGGAGTTAGCGGAGGGACTAGCACAGATACGCAGTATTTT. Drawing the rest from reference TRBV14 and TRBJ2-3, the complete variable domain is EAGVTQFPSHSVIEKGQTVTLRCDPISGHDNLYWYRRVMGKEIKFLLHFVKESKQDESGMPNNRFLAERTGGTYSTLKVQPAELEDSGVYFCASSQGVSGGTSTDTQYFGPGTRLTVL.

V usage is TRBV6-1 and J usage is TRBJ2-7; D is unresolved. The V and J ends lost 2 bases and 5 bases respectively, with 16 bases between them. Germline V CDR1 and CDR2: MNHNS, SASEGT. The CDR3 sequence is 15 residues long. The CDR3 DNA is TGTGCCAGCAGTGAAATCGGCGGCCCTCCCAACGAGCAGTACTTC. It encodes CASSEIGGPPNEQYF.

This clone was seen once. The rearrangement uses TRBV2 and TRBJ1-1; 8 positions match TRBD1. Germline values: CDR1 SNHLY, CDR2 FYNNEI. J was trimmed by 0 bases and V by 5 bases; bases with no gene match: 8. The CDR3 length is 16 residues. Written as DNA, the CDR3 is TGTGCCAGCAGTAAGGACAGGGTGGGGGTGAACACTGAAGCTTTCTTT. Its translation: CASSKDRVGVNTEAFF.

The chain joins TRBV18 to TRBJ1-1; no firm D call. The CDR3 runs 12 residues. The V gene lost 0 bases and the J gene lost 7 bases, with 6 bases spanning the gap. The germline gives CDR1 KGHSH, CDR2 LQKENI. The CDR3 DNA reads TGTGCCAGCTCACCACCTACAGATGAAGCTTTCTTT. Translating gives CASSPPTDEAFF. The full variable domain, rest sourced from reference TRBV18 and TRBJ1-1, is NAGVMQNPRHLVRRRGQEARLRCSPMKGHSHVYWYRQLPEEGLKFMVYLQKENIIDESGMPKERFSAEFPKEGPSILRIQQVVRGDSAAYFCASSPPTDEAFFGQGTRLTVV.

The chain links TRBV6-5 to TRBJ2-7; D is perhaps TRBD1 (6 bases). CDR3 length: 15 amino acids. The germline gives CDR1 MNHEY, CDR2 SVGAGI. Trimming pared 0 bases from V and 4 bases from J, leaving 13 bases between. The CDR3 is CASSYSPGESYEQYF. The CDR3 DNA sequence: TGTGCCAGCAGTTACTCGCCAGGGGAATCGTACGAGCAGTACTTC.

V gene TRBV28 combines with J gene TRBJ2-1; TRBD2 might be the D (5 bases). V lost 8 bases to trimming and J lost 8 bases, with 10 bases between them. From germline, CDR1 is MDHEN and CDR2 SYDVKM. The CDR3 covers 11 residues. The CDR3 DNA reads TGTGCCAGCGAGGGTTCTCATGAGCAGTTCTTC. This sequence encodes CASEGSHEQFF.

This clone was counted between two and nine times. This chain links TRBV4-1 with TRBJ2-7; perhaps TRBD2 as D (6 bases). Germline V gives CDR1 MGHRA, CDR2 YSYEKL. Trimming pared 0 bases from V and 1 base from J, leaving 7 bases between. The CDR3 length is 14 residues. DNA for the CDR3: TGCGCCAGCAGCCAAGAGGGGGGATCCTACGAGCAGTACTTC. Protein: CASSQEGGSYEQYF.